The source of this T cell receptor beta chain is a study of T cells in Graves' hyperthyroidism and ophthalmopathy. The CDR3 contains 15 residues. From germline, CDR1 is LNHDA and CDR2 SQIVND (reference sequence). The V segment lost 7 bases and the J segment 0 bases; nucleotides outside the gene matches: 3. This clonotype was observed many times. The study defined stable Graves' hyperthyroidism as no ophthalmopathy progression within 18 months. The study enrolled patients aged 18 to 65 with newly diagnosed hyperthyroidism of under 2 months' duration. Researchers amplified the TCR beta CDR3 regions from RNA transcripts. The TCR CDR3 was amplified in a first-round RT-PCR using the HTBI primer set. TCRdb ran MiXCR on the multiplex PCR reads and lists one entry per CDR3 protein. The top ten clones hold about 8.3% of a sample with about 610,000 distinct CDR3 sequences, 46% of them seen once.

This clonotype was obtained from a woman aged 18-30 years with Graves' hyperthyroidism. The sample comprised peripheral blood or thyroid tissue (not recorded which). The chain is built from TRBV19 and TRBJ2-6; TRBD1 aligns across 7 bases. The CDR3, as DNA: TGTGCCAGTAACTCAGGGGGCTCTGGGGCCAACGTCCTGACTTTC. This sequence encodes CASNSGGSGANVLTF.